This T cell receptor beta chain was observed in a study of blood T cell repertoires in COVID-19. Study-wide context: Spain, Italy and the United States supplied samples that represented acute and convalescent COVID-19. T cells, B-cell-depleted T cells, or PBMCs supplied cDNA or gDNA.

The CDR3 is made up of 14 amino acids. CDR1 is LGHDT and CDR2 is YNNKEL in the germline V gene (reference sequence). V lost 1 base and J lost 4, with 8 bases in between. Original handling: Using reference gene primer amplification, nucleated cell counts were estimated. Method: immunoSEQ multiplex PCR; TCRdb's copy keeps in-frame clones and lacks some. V, J and clone size are those of that table, while D and trimming were read from the DNA. The table has approximately 250,000 clones, 86% seen once. V and J are TRBV3-1 (or the pseudogene TRBV3-2) and TRBJ1-3; possible D gene TRBD1, 6 bases. Sequencing input: peripheral blood. The receptor's source is a man aged 30-40 years with active or convalescent COVID-19. CDR3 DNA: TGTGCCAGCAGCCAAGCCGGGACAGGAAACACCATATATTTT. The encoded protein is CASSQAGTGNTIYF.